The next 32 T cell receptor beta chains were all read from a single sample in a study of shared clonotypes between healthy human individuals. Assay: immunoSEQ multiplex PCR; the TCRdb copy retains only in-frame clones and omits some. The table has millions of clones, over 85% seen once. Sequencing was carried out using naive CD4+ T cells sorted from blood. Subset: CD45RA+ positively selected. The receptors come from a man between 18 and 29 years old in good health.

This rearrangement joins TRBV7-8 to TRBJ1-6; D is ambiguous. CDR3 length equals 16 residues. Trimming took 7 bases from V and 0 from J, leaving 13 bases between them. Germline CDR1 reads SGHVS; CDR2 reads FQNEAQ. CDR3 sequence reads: CASTLTESSYNSPLHF. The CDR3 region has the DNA TGTGCCAGCACCCTTACCGAGAGCTCCTATAATTCACCCCTCCACTTT.

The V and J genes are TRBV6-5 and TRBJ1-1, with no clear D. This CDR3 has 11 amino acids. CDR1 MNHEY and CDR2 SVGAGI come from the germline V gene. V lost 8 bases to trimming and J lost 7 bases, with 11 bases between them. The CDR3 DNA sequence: TGTGCCAGCCAGGAGGGCGGTGAAGCTTTCTTT. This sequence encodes CASQEGGEAFF.

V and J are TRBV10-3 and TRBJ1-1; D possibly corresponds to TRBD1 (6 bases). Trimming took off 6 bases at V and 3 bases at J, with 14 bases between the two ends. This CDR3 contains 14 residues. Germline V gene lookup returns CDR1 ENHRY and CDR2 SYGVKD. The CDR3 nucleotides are TGTGCCATCAGCCGGACAGACGGGGACACTGAAGCTTTCTTT. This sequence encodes CAISRTDGDTEAFF.

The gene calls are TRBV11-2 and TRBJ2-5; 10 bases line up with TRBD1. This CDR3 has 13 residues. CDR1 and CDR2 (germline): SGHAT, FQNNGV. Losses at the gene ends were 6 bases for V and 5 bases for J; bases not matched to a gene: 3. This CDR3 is CASSPGQGETQYF. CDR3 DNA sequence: TGTGCCAGCAGTCCGGGACAGGGGGAGACCCAGTACTTC.

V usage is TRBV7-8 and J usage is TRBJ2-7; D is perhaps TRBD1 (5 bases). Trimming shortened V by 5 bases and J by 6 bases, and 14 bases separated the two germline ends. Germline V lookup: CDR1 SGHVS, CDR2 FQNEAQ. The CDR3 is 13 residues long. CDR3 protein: CASSQKGPTEQYF. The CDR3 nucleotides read TGTGCCAGCAGCCAAAAGGGGCCCACCGAGCAGTACTTC.

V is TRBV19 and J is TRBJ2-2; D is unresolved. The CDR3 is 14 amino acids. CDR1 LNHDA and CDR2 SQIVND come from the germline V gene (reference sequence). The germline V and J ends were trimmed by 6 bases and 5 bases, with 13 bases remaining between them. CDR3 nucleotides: TGTGCCAGTAGCCTTCTAGGCTTTACCGGGGAGCTGTTTTTT. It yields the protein CASSLLGFTGELFF.

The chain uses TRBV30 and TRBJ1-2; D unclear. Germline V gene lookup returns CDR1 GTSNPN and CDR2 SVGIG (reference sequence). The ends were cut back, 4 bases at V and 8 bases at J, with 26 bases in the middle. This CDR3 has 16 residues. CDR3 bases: TGTGCCTGGAAAGGTTCTGTGAAGGGTGGTTACGTCGGCTACACCTTC. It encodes CAWKGSVKGGYVGYTF.

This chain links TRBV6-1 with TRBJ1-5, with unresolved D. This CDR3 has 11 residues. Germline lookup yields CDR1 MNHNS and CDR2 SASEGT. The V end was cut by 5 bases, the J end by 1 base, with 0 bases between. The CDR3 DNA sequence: TGTGCCAGCAGTAGCAATCAGCCCCAGCATTTT. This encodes CASSSNQPQHF.

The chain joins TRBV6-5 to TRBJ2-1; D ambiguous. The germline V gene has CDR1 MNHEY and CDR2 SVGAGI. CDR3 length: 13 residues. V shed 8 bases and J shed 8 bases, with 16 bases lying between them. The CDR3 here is CASRPPKKDEQFF. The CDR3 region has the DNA TGTGCCAGCCGGCCGCCAAAAAAGGATGAGCAGTTCTTC.

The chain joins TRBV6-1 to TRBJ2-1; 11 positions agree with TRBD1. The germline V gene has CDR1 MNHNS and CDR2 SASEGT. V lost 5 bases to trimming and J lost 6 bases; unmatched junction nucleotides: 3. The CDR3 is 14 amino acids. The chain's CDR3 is CASSRDRGGNEQFF. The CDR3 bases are TGTGCCAGCAGTCGGGACAGGGGGGGCAATGAGCAGTTCTTC.

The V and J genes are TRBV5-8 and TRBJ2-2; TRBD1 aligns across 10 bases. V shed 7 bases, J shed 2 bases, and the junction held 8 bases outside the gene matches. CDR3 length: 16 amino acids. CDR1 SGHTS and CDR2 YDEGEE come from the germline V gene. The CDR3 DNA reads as TGTGCCAGCCTCCATCGACAGGGGGCAAACACCGGGGAGCTGTTTTTT. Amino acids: CASLHRQGANTGELFF.

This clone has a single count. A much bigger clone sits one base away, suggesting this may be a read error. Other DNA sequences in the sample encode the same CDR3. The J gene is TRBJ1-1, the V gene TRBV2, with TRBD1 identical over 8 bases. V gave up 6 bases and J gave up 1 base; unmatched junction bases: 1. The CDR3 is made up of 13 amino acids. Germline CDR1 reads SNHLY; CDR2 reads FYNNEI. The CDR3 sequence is CASSGQGNTEAFF. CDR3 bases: TGTGCCAGCAGCGGACAGGGGAACACTGAAGCTTTCTTT.

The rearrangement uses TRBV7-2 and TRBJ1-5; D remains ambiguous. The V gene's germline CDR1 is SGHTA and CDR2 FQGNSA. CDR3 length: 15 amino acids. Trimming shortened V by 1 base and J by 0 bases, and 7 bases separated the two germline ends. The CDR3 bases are TGTGCCAGCAGCTTAGACGTCAATAGCAATCAGCCCCAGCATTTT. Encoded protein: CASSLDVNSNQPQHF.

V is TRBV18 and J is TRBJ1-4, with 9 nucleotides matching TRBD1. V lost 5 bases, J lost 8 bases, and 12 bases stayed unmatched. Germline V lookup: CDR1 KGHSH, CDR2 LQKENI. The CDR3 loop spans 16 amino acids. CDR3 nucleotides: TGTGCCAGCTCATCGCTTTCCGGGACAGGGTTAGAAAAACTGTTTTTT. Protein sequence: CASSSLSGTGLEKLFF.

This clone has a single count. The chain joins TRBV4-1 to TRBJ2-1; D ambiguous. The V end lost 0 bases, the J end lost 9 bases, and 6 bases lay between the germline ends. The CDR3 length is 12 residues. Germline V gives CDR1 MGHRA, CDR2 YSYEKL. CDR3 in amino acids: CASSQEVAEQFF. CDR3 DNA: TGCGCCAGCAGCCAAGAGGTGGCTGAGCAGTTCTTC.

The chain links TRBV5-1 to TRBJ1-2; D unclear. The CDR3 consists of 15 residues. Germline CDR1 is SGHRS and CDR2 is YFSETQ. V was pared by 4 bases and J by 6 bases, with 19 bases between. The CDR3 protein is CASSTGTLLDDGYTF. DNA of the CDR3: TGCGCCAGCAGCACGGGCACCCTCTTGGACGATGGCTACACCTTC.

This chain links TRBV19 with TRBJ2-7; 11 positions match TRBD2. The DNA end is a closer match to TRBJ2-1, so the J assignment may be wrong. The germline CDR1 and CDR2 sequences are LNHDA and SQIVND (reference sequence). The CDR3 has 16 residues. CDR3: CASSLGGSGRAPEQFF. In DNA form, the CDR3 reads TGTGCCAGTAGTCTTGGGGGTAGCGGGAGGGCCCCTGAGCAGTTCTTC.

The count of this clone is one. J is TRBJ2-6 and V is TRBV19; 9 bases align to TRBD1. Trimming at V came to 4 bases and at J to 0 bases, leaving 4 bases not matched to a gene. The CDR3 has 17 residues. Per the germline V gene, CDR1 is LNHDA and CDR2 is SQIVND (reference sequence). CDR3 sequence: CASSRQGVSSGANVLTF. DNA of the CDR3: TGTGCCAGTAGTAGACAGGGGGTCTCCTCTGGGGCCAACGTCCTGACTTTC.

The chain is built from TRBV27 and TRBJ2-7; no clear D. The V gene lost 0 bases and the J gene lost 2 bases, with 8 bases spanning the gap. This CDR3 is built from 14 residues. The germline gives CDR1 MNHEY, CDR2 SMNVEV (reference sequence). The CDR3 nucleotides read TGTGCCAGCAGTTTATCTCCTAGACCCTACGAGCAGTACTTC. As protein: CASSLSPRPYEQYF.

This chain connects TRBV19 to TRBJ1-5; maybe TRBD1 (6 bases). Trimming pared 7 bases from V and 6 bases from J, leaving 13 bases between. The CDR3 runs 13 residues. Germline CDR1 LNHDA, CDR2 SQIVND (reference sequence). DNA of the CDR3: TGTGCCAGTACCGCGACAGGTAGTCAGCCCCAGCATTTT. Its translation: CASTATGSQPQHF.

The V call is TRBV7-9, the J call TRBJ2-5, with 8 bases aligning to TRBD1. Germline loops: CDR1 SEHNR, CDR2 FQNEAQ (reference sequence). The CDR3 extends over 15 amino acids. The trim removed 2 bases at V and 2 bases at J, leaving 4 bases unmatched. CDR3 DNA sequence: TGTGCCAGCAGCTTACCAAGGACAGGGCAAGAGACCCAGTACTTC. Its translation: CASSLPRTGQETQYF.

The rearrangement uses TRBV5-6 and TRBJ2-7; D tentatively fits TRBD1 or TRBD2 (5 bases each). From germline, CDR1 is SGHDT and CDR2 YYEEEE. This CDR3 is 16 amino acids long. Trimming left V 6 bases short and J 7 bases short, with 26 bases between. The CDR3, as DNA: TGTGCCAGCACCACGTTCGGGACCCAAACTTGGGGGGAGCAGTACTTC. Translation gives CASTTFGTQTWGEQYF.

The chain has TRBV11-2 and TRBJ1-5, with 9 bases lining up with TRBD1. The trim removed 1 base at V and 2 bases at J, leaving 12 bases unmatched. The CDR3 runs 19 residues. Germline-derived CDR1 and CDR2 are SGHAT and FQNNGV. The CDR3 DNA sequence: TGTGCCAGCAGCTTAGGTTACCAGGACAGGGGAGGGGGCAATCAGCCCCAGCATTTT. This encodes CASSLGYQDRGGGNQPQHF. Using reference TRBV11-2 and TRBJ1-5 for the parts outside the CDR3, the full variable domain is EAGVAQSPRYKIIEKRQSVAFWCNPISGHATLYWYQQILGQGPKLLIQFQNNGVVDDSQLPKDRFSAERLKGVDSTLKIQPAKLEDSAVYLCASSLGYQDRGGGNQPQHFGDGTRLSIL.

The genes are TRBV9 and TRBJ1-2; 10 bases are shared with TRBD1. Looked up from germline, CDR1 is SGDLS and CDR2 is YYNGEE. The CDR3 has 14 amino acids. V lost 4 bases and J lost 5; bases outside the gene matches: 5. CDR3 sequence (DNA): TGTGCCAGCAGCCCAGGGACAGGGGCATATGGCTACACCTTC. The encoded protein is CASSPGTGAYGYTF. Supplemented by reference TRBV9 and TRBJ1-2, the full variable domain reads DSGVTQTPKHLITATGQRVTLRCSPRSGDLSVYWYQQSLDQGLQFLIQYYNGEERAKGNILERFSAQQFPDLHSELNLSSLELGDSALYFCASSPGTGAYGYTFGSGTRLTVV.

The CDR3 sequence is CASSIVIAGVSYNEQFF. The CDR3 DNA reads as TGTGCCAGTAGTATAGTCATAGCGGGAGTTTCCTACAATGAGCAGTTCTTC. V usage is TRBV19 and J usage is TRBJ2-1; 9 bases agree with TRBD2. This CDR3 spans 17 amino acids. The trim removed 1 base at V and 1 base at J, leaving 5 bases unmatched. In germline, CDR1 is LNHDA, CDR2 SQIVND (reference sequence).

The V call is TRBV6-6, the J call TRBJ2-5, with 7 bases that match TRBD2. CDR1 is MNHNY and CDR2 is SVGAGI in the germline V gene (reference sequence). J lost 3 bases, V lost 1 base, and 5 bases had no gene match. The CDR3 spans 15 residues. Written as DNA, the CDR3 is TGTGCCAGCAGTTACTGGTCTAGCGGAAAAGAGACCCAGTACTTC. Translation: CASSYWSSGKETQYF.

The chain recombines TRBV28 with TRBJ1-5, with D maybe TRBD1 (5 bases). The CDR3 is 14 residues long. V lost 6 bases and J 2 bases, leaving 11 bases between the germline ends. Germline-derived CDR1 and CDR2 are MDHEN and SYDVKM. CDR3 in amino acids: CASRSAGGNQPQHF. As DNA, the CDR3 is TGTGCCAGCAGATCGGCGGGGGGCAATCAGCCCCAGCATTTT.

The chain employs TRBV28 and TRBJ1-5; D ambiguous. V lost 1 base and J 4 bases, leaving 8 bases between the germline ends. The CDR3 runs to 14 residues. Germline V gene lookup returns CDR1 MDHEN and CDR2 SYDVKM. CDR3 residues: CASSLSVGNQPQHF. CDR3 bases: TGTGCCAGCAGTTTATCGGTCGGGAATCAGCCCCAGCATTTT.

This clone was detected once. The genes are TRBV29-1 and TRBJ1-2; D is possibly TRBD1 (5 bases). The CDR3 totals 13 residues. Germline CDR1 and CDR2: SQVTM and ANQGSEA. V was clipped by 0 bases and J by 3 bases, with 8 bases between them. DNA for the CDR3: TGCAGCGTTGAAGATAGAGGGGACTATGGCTACACCTTC. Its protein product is CSVEDRGDYGYTF.

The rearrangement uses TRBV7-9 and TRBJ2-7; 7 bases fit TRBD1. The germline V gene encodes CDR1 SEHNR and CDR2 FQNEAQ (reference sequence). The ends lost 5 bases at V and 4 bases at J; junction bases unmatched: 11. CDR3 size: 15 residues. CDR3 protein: CASSRAGTENYEQYF. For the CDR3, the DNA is TGTGCCAGCAGCCGCGCCGGGACAGAAAATTACGAGCAGTACTTC.

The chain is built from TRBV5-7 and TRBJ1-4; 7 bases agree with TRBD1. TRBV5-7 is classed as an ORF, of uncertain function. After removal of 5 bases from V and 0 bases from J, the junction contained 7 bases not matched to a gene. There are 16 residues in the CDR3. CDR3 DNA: TGTGCCAGCAGTGACAGGGTAGTCCCAACTAATGAAAAACTGTTTTTT. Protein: CASSDRVVPTNEKLFF.

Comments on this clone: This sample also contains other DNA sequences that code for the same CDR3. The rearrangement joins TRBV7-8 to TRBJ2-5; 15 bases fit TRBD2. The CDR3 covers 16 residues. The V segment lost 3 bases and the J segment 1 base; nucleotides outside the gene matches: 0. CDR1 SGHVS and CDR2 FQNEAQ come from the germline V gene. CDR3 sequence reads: CASSLGLAGGQETQYF. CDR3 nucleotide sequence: TGTGCCAGCAGCTTGGGACTAGCGGGGGGCCAAGAGACCCAGTACTTC.